Following are 12 T cell receptor beta chains from one sample sequenced in a study of T cell repertoires in ileal Crohn's disease. Measured with immunoSEQ multiplex PCR; TCRdb has only the in-frame clones, and not every one. The data contain 2,000 to 2,500 clones, 85% to 95% of them singletons. The sequencing input was ileal tissue. These receptors came from an adult with Crohn's disease.

This rearrangement joins TRBV6-1 to TRBJ1-2, with 9 bases aligning to TRBD1. J lost 8 bases, V lost 1 base, and 11 bases had no gene match. The CDR3 covers 16 residues. CDR1 and CDR2 from the germline V gene are MNHNS and SASEGT. The CDR3 here is CASSEGGTGSARGYTF. The CDR3 DNA follows: TGTGCCAGCAGTGAAGGGGGGACAGGGAGCGCGAGGGGCTACACCTTC.

The gene calls are TRBV9 and TRBJ2-3, with TRBD1 matching 12 bases. V lost 5 bases to trimming and J lost 1 base; unmatched junction nucleotides: 8. This CDR3 contains 17 residues. From germline, CDR1 is SGDLS and CDR2 YYNGEE. CDR3 amino acids: CASRPGTGGVGTDTQYF. CDR3 DNA sequence: TGTGCCAGCAGACCCGGGACAGGGGGCGTTGGCACAGATACGCAGTATTTT.

V usage is TRBV6-1 and J usage is TRBJ1-5; D unresolved. Germline V gene data show CDR1 as MNHNS and CDR2 as SASEGT. V dropped 4 bases and J dropped 5 bases, with 9 bases sitting between them. This CDR3 spans 13 amino acids. This CDR3 reads CASSVSSDQPQHF. The CDR3 DNA is TGTGCCAGCAGTGTATCCTCGGATCAGCCCCAGCATTTT.

The gene calls are TRBV13 and TRBJ2-3, with TRBD1 as a possible D gene (7 bases). The CDR3 sequence is 17 residues long. The V end was cut by 3 bases, the J end by 5 bases, with 21 bases between. Germline-derived CDR1 and CDR2 are PRHDT and FYEKMQ (reference sequence). The CDR3 loop reads CASSLGLSRGAGDTQYF. CDR3 nucleotides: TGTGCCAGCAGCTTGGGCCTCAGCAGGGGGGCCGGAGATACGCAGTATTTT.

This sequence joins TRBV2 and TRBJ1-2; 11 bases are shared with TRBD1. CDR1 SNHLY and CDR2 FYNNEI come from the germline V gene. Losses at the gene ends were 8 bases for V and 8 bases for J; bases not matched to a gene: 1. The CDR3 has 11 amino acids. The CDR3: CASGQGAGYTF. As DNA, the CDR3 is TGTGCCAGCGGACAGGGGGCAGGCTACACCTTC.

The chain recombines TRBV10-3 with TRBJ2-7, with D possibly TRBD1 on 6 matching bases. V dropped 10 bases and J dropped 3 bases, with 13 bases sitting between them. Germline V gene sequence: CDR1 ENHRY, CDR2 SYGVKD. The CDR3 totals 12 residues. CDR3: CATRDTYYEQYF. DNA for the CDR3: TGTGCCACTAGGGACACTTACTACGAGCAGTACTTC.

V gene TRBV2 combines with J gene TRBJ2-7; D is perhaps TRBD2 (6 bases). The CDR3 totals 13 residues. Trimming cost V 7 bases and J 2 bases, with 12 bases left between them. Germline CDR1 and CDR2: SNHLY and FYNNEI. The CDR3 DNA reads as TGTGCCAGCACCGTGACTAGTACCTACGAGCAGTACTTC. Residues: CASTVTSTYEQYF.

The chain couples TRBV4-3 to TRBJ2-3; possible D gene TRBD1, 6 bases. Deletions cut 1 base from V and 4 bases from J, with 12 bases between. This CDR3 contains 15 residues. The germline CDR1 and CDR2 sequences are LGHNA and YSLEER. The CDR3: CASSQGFGGADTQYF. CDR3 bases: TGCGCCAGCAGCCAAGGGTTTGGGGGCGCAGATACGCAGTATTTT.

J is TRBJ2-1 and V is TRBV21-1; the D call TRBD2 from the table was never checked on the DNA. TRBV21-1 is a listed pseudogene. The CDR3 sequence is 18 residues long. The DNA of the CDR3 is TGTGCCAGCAGCAAAGGGGGCCTAGCGGGGGGGTTTTACAATGAGCAGTTCTTC. As protein: CASSKGGLAGGFYNEQFF.

The chain is built from TRBV4-3 and TRBJ1-2, with a possible D match to TRBD1 (6 bases). The germline gives CDR1 LGHNA, CDR2 YSLEER. V gave up 0 bases and J gave up 2 bases, with 10 bases separating them. The CDR3 is made up of 15 amino acids. The chain's CDR3 is CASSQDYTGNYGYTF. The CDR3 bases are TGCGCCAGCAGCCAAGATTACACAGGGAACTATGGCTACACCTTC.

V gene TRBV6-1 combines with J gene TRBJ2-7, with 8 bases lining up with TRBD1. The V gene's germline CDR1 is MNHNS and CDR2 SASEGT. This CDR3 is 13 amino acids long. Trimming at V came to 6 bases and at J to 3 bases, leaving 4 bases not matched to a gene. The CDR3 region is CASRDRVHYEQYF. As DNA, the CDR3 is TGTGCCAGCAGGGACAGGGTACACTACGAGCAGTACTTC.

J is TRBJ1-4 and V is TRBV27; TRBD1 matches at 12 bases. V was clipped by 4 bases and J by 9 bases; unmatched bases: 6. Germline V gives CDR1 MNHEY, CDR2 SMNVEV (reference sequence). CDR3 length equals 15 residues. The CDR3 DNA reads TGTGCCAGCAGTTCCTTGGGACAGGGGGCTAAAAAACTGTTTTTT. It is translated as CASSSLGQGAKKLFF.